Reported below is one T cell receptor (beta chain). This CDR3 has 14 amino acids. Deletions cut 10 bases from V and 1 base from J, with 15 bases between. Germline V lookup: CDR1 SGDLS, CDR2 YYNGEE. These data are taken from a study of blood T cell repertoires in COVID-19. Study summary: Researchers got acute and convalescent COVID-19 samples from the United States, Italy and Spain. PBMCs, B-cell-depleted T cells, or T cells were the source of the cDNA or gDNA that made up the material.

Authors' methods: Cell counts per sample came from amplifying reference gene primers. Measured with immunoSEQ multiplex PCR; TCRdb has only the in-frame clones, and not every one. V and J calls and clone size follow that table, whereas D and trimming were derived from the DNA. The top ten clones hold roughly 13% of a sample with under 250,000 clones, around 82% of them seen once. Sample: peripheral blood. V is TRBV9 and J is TRBJ1-3; unclear D gene. This TCR derives from a human donor in a cohort sampled during active COVID-19. CDR3 in amino acids: CAPQEASSGNTIYF. The CDR3 DNA reads as TGTGCCCCCCAGGAGGCGAGTTCTGGAAACACCATATATTTT. The full variable domain, its missing parts supplied by reference TRBV9 and TRBJ1-3, is DSGVTQTPKHLITATGQRVTLRCSPRSGDLSVYWYQQSLDQGLQFLIQYYNGEERAKGNILERFSAQQFPDLHSELNLSSLELGDSALYFCAPQEASSGNTIYFGEGSWLTVV.